The clone carrying this T cell receptor (beta chain) was recorded only once. The target antigen is unknown. The data derive from a study of T cell responses to AZD1222 COVID-19 vaccine. Assay used: immunoSEQ multiplex PCR; TCRdb lists only in-frame clones, some missing. The table records under 40,000 clones, roughly 91% of them present only once. General observations from the study: Baseline seropositivity occurred in only six or seven AZD1222 recipients. Two AZD1222 administrations were followed by greater Spike-specific TCR breadth and depth. Repertoires were sampled only after the peak T cell response.

This CDR3 spans 16 amino acids. Germline V gene data show CDR1 as SGHVS and CDR2 as FQNEAQ. V lost 4 bases to trimming and J lost 0 bases, with 10 bases between them. The sequence derives from an adult in good health. This chain connects TRBV7-8 to TRBJ1-6; D perhaps matches TRBD1 (6 bases). This material consisted of peripheral blood, taken on day 0 of AZD1222 vaccination. In nucleotides, the CDR3 is TGTGCCAGCAGCTCTACAGGGAGCTCCTATAATTCACCCCTCCACTTT. Translation gives CASSSTGSSYNSPLHF.